The sequence of this TCR beta chain was determined in a study of blood T cell repertoires in COVID-19. Overall study context: PBMCs, B-cell-depleted T cells, or T cells provided the cDNA or gDNA that made up the material.

Profiled with immunoSEQ multiplex PCR; TCRdb holds only in-frame clones, not every one. The data contain 80,000 to 100,000 clones, less than 85% of them singletons. This clone was recorded only once. Trimming shortened V by 5 bases and J by 0 bases, and 13 bases separated the two germline ends. CDR3 length equals 15 residues. Germline CDR1 reads MNHNY; CDR2 reads SVGAGI (reference sequence). The receptor comes from a man between 65 and 80 years old with active or convalescent COVID-19. The V and J genes are TRBV6-6 and TRBJ1-2; weak D call: TRBD1 (6 bases). Sequencing used peripheral blood. The CDR3 sequence is CASSGEGDPNYGYTF. The DNA for the CDR3 is TGTGCCAGCAGTGGAGAGGGGGATCCTAACTATGGCTACACCTTC.